This entry features one T cell receptor beta chain sequence. Its antigen is not identified. The source of the sample is a study of CD8+ T cells in alopecia areata. Findings of the study overall: Resident alphabeta T-cell populations of normal skin are likewise subject to sequencing in scalp samples.

RNA, once extracted, was reverse transcribed into cDNA for use as the sequencing template. Sequencing was performed with immunoSEQ multiplex PCR; in TCRdb, only in-frame clones are kept and a portion is missing. The sample yields 90,000 to 100,000 clones, 40% to 45% seen once. The CDR3 is 14 amino acids. CDR1 is SGDLS and CDR2 is YYNGEE in the germline V gene. The V and J ends lost 2 bases and 1 base respectively, with 7 bases between them. Material: CD4+ T cells sorted from blood. This rearrangement joins TRBV9 to TRBJ2-4; D gene ambiguous. The TCR was taken from a human donor with alopecia areata. The chain's CDR3 is CASSVSAAKNIQYF. The CDR3 nucleotides read TGTGCCAGCAGCGTTTCAGCCGCCAAAAACATTCAGTACTTC.